What follows are 27 T cell receptor beta chains derived from one specimen sequenced in a study of CD8+ T cells in alopecia areata. Documented treatment: oral pan-JAK inhibitor, 5-10 mg twice daily. Following extraction, RNA underwent reverse transcription to cDNA, which served as the sequencing template. Some clones are missing from TCRdb's copy, which holds only in-frame ones; the method was immunoSEQ multiplex PCR. The sample shows hundreds of thousands of clones, approximately 72% of them seen only once. The source material was CD4+ T cells sorted from blood, sampled at week 44, from a patient treated with tofacitinib. The source is a human donor with alopecia areata.

This clone was counted ten times or more. CDR3 in amino acids: CASRSLGGSHTEAFF. The CDR3 nucleotides are TGTGCCAGCAGGTCGTTAGGAGGGTCGCACACTGAAGCTTTCTTT. J is TRBJ1-1 and V is TRBV6-1, with D unresolved. Between the trimmed V and J ends, which lost 6 bases and 3 bases, there was a span of 17 bases. Germline V gives CDR1 MNHNS, CDR2 SASEGT. The CDR3 has 15 amino acids.

The chain couples TRBV6-6 to TRBJ2-5, with TRBD2 matching over 8 bases. The CDR3 loop spans 15 amino acids. Per the germline V gene, CDR1 is MNHNY and CDR2 is SVGAGI (reference sequence). Trimming removed 6 bases from V and 1 base from J; junction bases left unmatched: 7. Here the CDR3 reads CASSPPGGGQETQYF. CDR3 coding DNA: TGTGCCAGCAGCCCACCCGGGGGGGGCCAAGAGACCCAGTACTTC.

This clone was seen a handful of times. This rearrangement joins TRBV6-1 to TRBJ1-1; no clear D gene. Germline CDR1 and CDR2: MNHNS and SASEGT. This CDR3 contains 12 residues. V shed 7 bases and J shed 1 base, with 7 bases lying between them. The CDR3 DNA reads TGTGCCAGCATGAAGGGGAACACTGAAGCTTTCTTT. Protein sequence: CASMKGNTEAFF.

The rearrangement uses TRBV27 and TRBJ2-7; D is perhaps TRBD1 (6 bases). V lost 2 bases, J lost 4 bases, and 9 bases lay in between. Germline assignment: CDR1 MNHEY and CDR2 SMNVEV (reference sequence). This CDR3 is 13 amino acids long. CDR3: CASSLQTGYEQYF. The CDR3 nucleotides read TGTGCCAGCAGTTTACAGACAGGATACGAGCAGTACTTC.

This sequence joins TRBV30 and TRBJ1-5, with a possible D match to TRBD1 (5 bases). Germline CDR1 reads GTSNPN; CDR2 reads SVGIG (reference sequence). V lost 1 base and J 6 bases, leaving 7 bases between the germline ends. The CDR3 is 12 amino acids. The DNA of the CDR3 is TGTGCCTGGAGTGAGGGGACTCAGCCCCAGCATTTT. Translated, it gives CAWSEGTQPQHF.

The gene calls are TRBV7-9 and TRBJ2-3, with 8 positions matching TRBD2. V gave up 5 bases and J gave up 4 bases; unmatched junction bases: 11. CDR3 length: 16 amino acids. In germline, CDR1 is SEHNR, CDR2 FQNEAQ (reference sequence). CDR3 sequence: CASSQPGLGSSDTQYF. The CDR3, as DNA: TGTGCCAGCAGCCAACCGGGACTAGGATCGTCAGATACGCAGTATTTT.

V and J are TRBV29-1 and TRBJ1-1; the D gene is possibly TRBD1 (5 bases). V gave up 3 bases and J gave up 5 bases, with 19 bases separating them. The CDR3 spans 15 residues. Per germline, CDR1 SQVTM and CDR2 ANQGSEA. The CDR3 nucleotides are TGCAGCGTTGAGGGGCACAGGACTTCAGGGACTGAAGCTTTCTTT. This gives the protein CSVEGHRTSGTEAFF.

This clone came up a few times. V gene TRBV25-1 combines with J gene TRBJ1-6, with 8 bases aligning to TRBD1. Germline V lookup: CDR1 MGHDK, CDR2 SYGVNS. The V and J ends lost 5 bases and 9 bases, in that order; junction bases with no gene match: 9. The CDR3 has 15 amino acids. The CDR3 is CASSPGQGFGSPLHF. DNA for the CDR3: TGTGCCAGCAGTCCAGGACAGGGTTTCGGTTCACCCCTCCACTTT.

CDR3 coding DNA: TGTGCCAGCAGCAGGCCAACTAATGAAAAACTGTTTTTT. This translates into CASSRPTNEKLFF. The chain is built from TRBV6-6 and TRBJ1-4; D not certain. Between the trimmed V and J ends, which lost 6 bases and 0 bases, there was a span of 5 bases. Germline lookup yields CDR1 MNHNY and CDR2 SVGAGI (reference sequence). The CDR3 is made up of 13 amino acids.

The J gene is TRBJ2-7, the V gene TRBV7-2; D might be TRBD1 (6 bases). Per germline, CDR1 SGHTA and CDR2 FQGNSA. Trimming shortened V by 5 bases and J by 2 bases, and 13 bases separated the two germline ends. The CDR3 consists of 14 residues. As DNA, the CDR3 is TGTGCCAGCAGCCGAGGACAGCGACCCTACGAGCAGTACTTC. Translated, it gives CASSRGQRPYEQYF. The full variable domain, rest sourced from reference TRBV7-2 and TRBJ2-7, is GAGVSQSPSNKVTEKGKDVELRCDPISGHTALYWYRQSLGQGLEFLIYFQGNSAPDKSGLPSDRFSAERTGGSVSTLTIQRTQQEDSAVYLCASSRGQRPYEQYFGPGTRLTVT.

The CDR3 DNA is TGCAGCGTTCGCGGTCGACTTTTCTACGAGCAGTACTTC. Its translation is CSVRGRLFYEQYF. The chain has TRBV29-1 and TRBJ2-7; D is unclear. The CDR3 spans 13 residues. The germline V gene encodes CDR1 SQVTM and CDR2 ANQGSEA. V lost 5 bases and J lost 3, with 14 bases in between.

The CDR3 is CASRSERDRNYEQYF. The CDR3 nucleotides read TGTGCCAGCAGATCCGAACGGGACAGGAATTACGAGCAGTACTTC. The rearrangement uses TRBV7-2 and TRBJ2-7; 8 bases align to TRBD1. The CDR3 is 15 amino acids. V shed 6 bases, J shed 4 bases, and the junction held 11 bases outside the gene matches. CDR1 and CDR2 (germline): SGHTA, FQGNSA.

The CDR3 region is CAWSVLGDLYGYTF. The CDR3 nucleotides read TGTGCCTGGAGTGTACTGGGAGACCTCTATGGCTACACCTTC. The chain couples TRBV30 to TRBJ1-2; D is uncertain. The CDR3 consists of 14 residues. Looked up from germline, CDR1 is GTSNPN and CDR2 is SVGIG (reference sequence). The V gene lost 0 bases and the J gene lost 4 bases, with 12 bases spanning the gap.

V and J are TRBV30 and TRBJ2-3, with D perhaps matching TRBD2 (6 bases). There are 12 residues in the CDR3. The V gene lost 6 bases and the J gene lost 7 bases, with 14 bases spanning the gap. Germline V CDR1 and CDR2: GTSNPN, SVGIG (reference sequence). CDR3 in amino acids: CACRRGENTQYF. The CDR3 DNA sequence: TGTGCCTGTAGGAGGGGCGAGAATACGCAGTATTTT.

V is TRBV7-9 and J is TRBJ1-2, with 10 bases that match TRBD1. Germline V gene data show CDR1 as SEHNR and CDR2 as FQNEAQ (reference sequence). The CDR3 contains 15 residues. Trimming removed 4 bases from V and 5 bases from J; junction bases left unmatched: 7. This chain's CDR3 is CASSSGTGVIYGYTF. The CDR3 bases are TGTGCCAGCAGCTCAGGGACAGGGGTAATTTATGGCTACACCTTC.

CDR3 bases: TGTGCCAGCGGGGACAGGGTCTCTGGGGCCAACGTCCTGACTTTC. This gives the protein CASGDRVSGANVLTF. V and J are TRBV2 and TRBJ2-6, with 9 bases that match TRBD1. Germline assignment: CDR1 SNHLY and CDR2 FYNNEI. The ends lost 8 bases at V and 0 bases at J; junction bases unmatched: 2. CDR3 length equals 15 residues.

CDR3 sequence (DNA): TGTGCCAGCAGTGAGGGACTCAACACCGGGGAGCTGTTTTTT. Translated: CASSEGLNTGELFF. The rearrangement joins TRBV6-1 to TRBJ2-2; D possibly corresponds to TRBD2 (6 bases). Looked up from germline, CDR1 is MNHNS and CDR2 is SASEGT. The CDR3 is 14 residues long. V shed 3 bases and J shed 2 bases, with 7 bases lying between them.

V and J are TRBV30 and TRBJ1-4; D not resolved. V lost 2 bases, J lost 5 bases, and 18 bases lay in between. The CDR3 is 16 amino acids. Germline CDR1 GTSNPN, CDR2 SVGIG (reference sequence). DNA for the CDR3: TGTGCCTGGAGTCCTCCTCGACCCTCCCTGAATGAAAAACTGTTTTTT. It codes for CAWSPPRPSLNEKLFF.

The chain has TRBV7-2 and TRBJ2-2, with TRBD2 matching over 8 bases. The CDR3 has 16 residues. Germline V gene lookup returns CDR1 SGHTA and CDR2 FQGNSA. V lost 5 bases and J lost 0; bases outside the gene matches: 5. The CDR3 here is CASSKSGGANTGELFF. In DNA form, the CDR3 reads TGTGCCAGCAGCAAAAGCGGGGGCGCGAACACCGGGGAGCTGTTTTTT.

A single count supports this clone. The genes are TRBV29-1 and TRBJ2-3, with 7 nucleotides matching TRBD2. The CDR3 covers 14 residues. CDR1 is SQVTM and CDR2 is ANQGSEA in the germline V gene. V trimming: 3 bases; J trimming: 1 base; junction bases outside the gene matches: 4. The CDR3: CSVEGGTGTDTQYF. CDR3 bases: TGCAGCGTTGAGGGGGGGACGGGCACAGATACGCAGTATTTT.

This chain uses TRBV23-1 with TRBJ1-2, with D possibly matching TRBD1 (6 bases). TRBV23-1 belongs to the ORF category, with a function that is uncertain. V lost 6 bases, J lost 1 base, and 18 bases lay in between. This CDR3 is 16 amino acids long. CDR3 in DNA: TGCGCCAGCAGCTCGGCCAGGGGCGTAGGTAACTATGGCTACACCTTC. Residues: CASSSARGVGNYGYTF.

At least ten counts were recorded for this clone. The chain is built from TRBV5-1 and TRBJ2-3, with 7 bases aligning to TRBD1. Germline V gene sequence: CDR1 SGHRS, CDR2 YFSETQ. Trimming at V came to 3 bases and at J to 2 bases, leaving 3 bases not matched to a gene. The CDR3 consists of 14 residues. The CDR3 nucleotides are TGCGCCAGCAGCTATGGGACAGCCACAGATACGCAGTATTTT. This codes for CASSYGTATDTQYF.

The chain joins TRBV6-5 to TRBJ2-7; 9 nucleotides align to TRBD1. Germline CDR1 reads MNHEY; CDR2 reads SVGAGI. The CDR3 has 15 amino acids. The V and J ends lost 4 bases and 2 bases, in that order; junction bases with no gene match: 6. This CDR3 reads CASSSRQGGPYEQYF. DNA for the CDR3: TGTGCCAGCAGTTCCAGACAGGGGGGTCCCTACGAGCAGTACTTC.

This chain uses TRBV29-1 with TRBJ1-1; D is perhaps TRBD1 (6 bases). The CDR3 extends over 15 amino acids. The germline gives CDR1 SQVTM, CDR2 ANQGSEA. V lost 0 bases, J lost 4 bases, and 15 bases lay in between. The CDR3 loop is CSVEDKGQISTEAFF. DNA for the CDR3: TGCAGCGTTGAAGATAAAGGACAGATAAGCACTGAAGCTTTCTTT. The full variable domain, its missing parts supplied by reference TRBV29-1 and TRBJ1-1, is SAVISQKPSRDICQRGTSLTIQCQVDSQVTMMFWYRQQPGQSLTLIATANQGSEATYESGFVIDKFPISRPNLTFSTLTVSNMSPEDSSIYLCSVEDKGQISTEAFFGQGTRLTVV.

This clone has only a few counts. The chain combines TRBV11-2 with TRBJ2-2, with 9 bases aligning to TRBD1. CDR1 and CDR2 from the germline V gene are SGHAT and FQNNGV. Trimming cost V 5 bases and J 1 base; bases outside gene matches: 5. The CDR3 sequence is 16 residues long. CDR3 in amino acids: CASSRPGQGNTGELFF. CDR3 in DNA: TGTGCCAGCAGCAGACCGGGACAGGGGAACACCGGGGAGCTGTTTTTT.

This clone was detected once. The chain has TRBV27 and TRBJ2-5; TRBD2 matches at 13 bases. Germline assignment: CDR1 MNHEY and CDR2 SMNVEV (reference sequence). The CDR3 consists of 16 residues. Losses at the gene ends were 5 bases for V and 5 bases for J; bases not matched to a gene: 8. The CDR3 region has the DNA TGTGCCAGCAGTCCCCATCGACTAGCGGGGGGTGAGACCCAGTACTTC. Its translation: CASSPHRLAGGETQYF.

V and J are TRBV2 and TRBJ1-5; 8 bases fit TRBD1. Germline V CDR1 and CDR2: SNHLY, FYNNEI. Trimming removed 2 bases from V and 0 bases from J; junction bases left unmatched: 9. The CDR3 sequence is 18 residues long. In DNA form, the CDR3 reads TGTGCCAGCAGTGAAATCGGACAGGGATCCTATAGCAATCAGCCCCAGCATTTT. It specifies CASSEIGQGSYSNQPQHF.